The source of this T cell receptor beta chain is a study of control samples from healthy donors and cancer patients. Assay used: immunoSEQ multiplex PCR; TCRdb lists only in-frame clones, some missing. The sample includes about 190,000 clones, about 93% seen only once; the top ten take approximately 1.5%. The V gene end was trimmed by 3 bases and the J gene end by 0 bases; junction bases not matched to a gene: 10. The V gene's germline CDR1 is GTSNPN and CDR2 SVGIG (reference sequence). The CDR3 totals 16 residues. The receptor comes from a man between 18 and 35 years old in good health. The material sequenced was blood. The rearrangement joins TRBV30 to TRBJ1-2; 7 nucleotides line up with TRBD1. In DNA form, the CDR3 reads TGTGCCTGGAGAGGAACAGGGGCCATATCTAACTATGGCTACACCTTC. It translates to CAWRGTGAISNYGYTF.